This entry lists 5 T cell receptor beta chains sequenced from one sample in a study of blood T cells in healthy people across ages. Primers used in a second PCR of about 6 to 12 cycles were a sample-barcoded 5' primer and a J-beta primer mix. TCRdb fed the 5' RACE reads into MiXCR, producing one record per CDR3 protein. The table lists 800,000 to 950,000 distinct CDR3 sequences, under 50% of them singletons. Sample: blood. The receptors were sampled from a man younger than 40 in good health.

The chain links TRBV7-9 to TRBJ1-1; D is undetermined. V was clipped by 5 bases and J by 0 bases, with 16 bases between them. Germline V gene sequence: CDR1 SEHNR, CDR2 FQNEAQ (reference sequence). This CDR3 comprises 16 residues. CDR3 DNA sequence: TGTGCCAGCAGCCTTTACCGAATTGGGGTGAACACTGAAGCTTTCTTT. This translates into CASSLYRIGVNTEAFF.

The chain recombines TRBV20-1 with TRBJ2-6; the match to TRBD2 covers 7 bases. With V trimmed by 6 bases and J by 3 bases, 8 bases remained unmatched. From germline, CDR1 is DFQATT and CDR2 SNEGSKA (reference sequence). The CDR3 spans 15 residues. The CDR3 nucleotides are TGCAGTGCACCTCCGGGGGGTTATGGGGCCAACGTCCTGACTTTC. Amino acids: CSAPPGGYGANVLTF.

V usage is TRBV30 and J usage is TRBJ1-5; no clear D. CDR1 and CDR2 (germline): GTSNPN, SVGIG (reference sequence). V lost 3 bases and J 1 base, leaving 7 bases between the germline ends. The CDR3 extends over 13 amino acids. CDR3 residues: CAWSRNSNQPQHF. The CDR3 region has the DNA TGTGCCTGGAGCCGTAACAGCAATCAGCCCCAGCATTTT. Supplemented by reference TRBV30 and TRBJ1-5, the full variable domain reads SQTIHQWPATLVQPVGSPLSLECTVEGTSNPNLYWYRQAAGRGLQLLFYSVGIGQISSEVPQNLSASRPQDRQFILSSKKLLLSDSGFYLCAWSRNSNQPQHFGDGTRLSIL.

This rearrangement joins TRBV12-3 or TRBV12-4 to TRBJ2-3, with a possible D match to TRBD2 (5 bases). The CDR3 length is 12 residues. V lost 8 bases to trimming and J lost 3 bases, with 9 bases between them. The CDR3 DNA is TGTGCCAGCCTCGGGATTACAGATACGCAGTATTTT. It codes for CASLGITDTQYF.

This clonotype was counted a few times. V is TRBV4-3 and J is TRBJ1-1; 9 bases map to TRBD1. Germline V gene data show CDR1 as LGHNA and CDR2 as YSLEER. V lost 0 bases to trimming and J lost 5 bases; unmatched junction nucleotides: 4. This CDR3 comprises 15 residues. CDR3 loop: CASSQDHDRGTEAFF. CDR3 coding DNA: TGCGCCAGCAGCCAAGATCACGACAGGGGGACTGAAGCTTTCTTT.